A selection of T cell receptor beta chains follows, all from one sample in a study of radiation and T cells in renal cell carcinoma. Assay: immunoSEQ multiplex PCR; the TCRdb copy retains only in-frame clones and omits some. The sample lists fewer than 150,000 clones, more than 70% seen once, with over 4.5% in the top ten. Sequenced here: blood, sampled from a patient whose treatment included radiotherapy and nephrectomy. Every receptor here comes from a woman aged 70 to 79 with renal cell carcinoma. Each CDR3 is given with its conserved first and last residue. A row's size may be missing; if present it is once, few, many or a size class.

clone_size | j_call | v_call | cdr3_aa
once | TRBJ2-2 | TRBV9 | CASSVTGGDTGELFF
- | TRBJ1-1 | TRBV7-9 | CASSFDMNTEAFF
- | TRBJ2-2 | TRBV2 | CASSEEAGELFF
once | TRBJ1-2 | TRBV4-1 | CASSQDLTAPYGYTF
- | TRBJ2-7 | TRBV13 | CASSLGRATYEQYF
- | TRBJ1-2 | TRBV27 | CASSPHQGGYGYTF
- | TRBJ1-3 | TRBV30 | CAWSVRGGNTIYF
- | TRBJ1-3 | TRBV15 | CATSRTKGTGTGNTIYF
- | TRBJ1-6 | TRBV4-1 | CASSVGTFGGSPLHF
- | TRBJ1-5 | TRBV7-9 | CASSEGGGNQPQHF
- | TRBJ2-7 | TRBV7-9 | CASSLDPAPYEQYF
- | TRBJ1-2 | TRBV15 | CATSSGGTSNYGYTF
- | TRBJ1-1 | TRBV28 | CASSAFRDMNTEAFF
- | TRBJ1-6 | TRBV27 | CASSFTQTHMNSPLHF
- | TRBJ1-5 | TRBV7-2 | CASSTAGTGAIWEPQHF
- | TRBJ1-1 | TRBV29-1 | CSVEARAGTEAFF
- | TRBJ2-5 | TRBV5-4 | CASSRGLEETQYF
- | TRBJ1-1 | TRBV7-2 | CASSNLGTEAFF
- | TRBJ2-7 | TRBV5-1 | CASSLGTANEQYF
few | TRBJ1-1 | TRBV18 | CASSPRDAGNTEAFF
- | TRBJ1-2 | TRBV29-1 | CSSGTGGYGYTF
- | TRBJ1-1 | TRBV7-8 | CASSTMVSTGGTEAFF
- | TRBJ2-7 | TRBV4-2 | CASVQNSGGSSYEQYF
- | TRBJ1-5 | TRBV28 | CASSFGPTSQPQHF
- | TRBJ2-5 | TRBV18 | CASSPSFRDSGETQYF
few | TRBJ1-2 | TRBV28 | CASSLYRDRAYGYTF
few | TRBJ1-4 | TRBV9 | CASSRTGADNEKLFF
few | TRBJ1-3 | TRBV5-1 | CASSAQGSGNTIYF
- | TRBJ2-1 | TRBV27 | CASSQGNEQFF
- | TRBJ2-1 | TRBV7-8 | CASSANRGPNEQFF
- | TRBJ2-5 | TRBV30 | CAWNRGKAVGQETQYF
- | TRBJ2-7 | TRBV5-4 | CASSKTTGAGYEQYF
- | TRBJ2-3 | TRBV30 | CAWRPGGSGGPGTDTQYF
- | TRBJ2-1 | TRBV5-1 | CASSSQTSGLSYNEQFF
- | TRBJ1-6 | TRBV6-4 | CASSTGVGSPLHF
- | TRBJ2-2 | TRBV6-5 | CASSYRQGSTGELFF
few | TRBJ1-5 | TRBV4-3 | CASSQVAGRQPQHF
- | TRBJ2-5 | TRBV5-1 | CASSLATGGQETQYF
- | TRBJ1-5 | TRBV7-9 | CASSLGREQPQHF
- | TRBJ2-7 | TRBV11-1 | CASSPGVLWGTHEQYF
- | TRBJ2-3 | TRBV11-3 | CASSPTTRRGTDTQYF